This T cell receptor beta chain was identified during a study of long-term antiretroviral therapy in people with HIV (dated by TCRdb to 2022 to 2024). Regarding the study in general: Collection of the earliest samples took place about a decade ahead of the 2015 WHO recommendation for immediate ART, at a time when ART was typically delayed until CD4 counts fell. Whether ART initiation and durable HIV suppression were associated with changes in peripheral blood TRB repertoire composition and diversity was tested in a retrospective serial study. From some 30 adults with confirmed HIV infection, the cohort provided fewer than 200 cryopreserved PBMC samples, gathered serially across a mean of approximately six years (range 1-12). Of the roughly 30 participants with HIV, eleven were female. Test extractions of a monoclonal T-cell line alongside some 36 polyclonal samples showed no cross-contamination during QIAcube processing.

To be included, a participant needed at least one PBMC sample from before ART initiation plus at least two post-ART samples. All participants with HIV were treated in the United States of America. Cryopreserved samples of about 1-11 million PBMC were thawed and washed before DNA extraction. At the time of the earliest PBMC sample, participants with HIV were aged between about 20 and 54 years. Each participant contributed PBMC samples from 1-4 timepoints before ART initiation and 2-8 timepoints after ART initiation, with a median of 7 samples. For every participant, serial HIV viral load, CD4+ T-cell count, ART history and demographic data were obtained. Using a Qiagen kit on a QIAcube, genomic DNA was extracted from unsorted PBMC, with samples processed in batches of 12. Overall results and qualifications from the work: ART initiation was associated with a significant increase in TRB diversity, but diversity stayed significantly below transplant donor controls even after long-term ART. Unsorted PBMC were profiled instead of sorted CD4+ and CD8+ T cells because pre-ART samples had limited cell numbers. Inferences about post-ART repertoire changes were limited because no data were available on ART adherence, viral resistance or therapy changes. The repertoire was dominated across all time points by expanded TRB clones identified before ART initiation, although this dominance was seen to fluctuate and to decrease in many PLHIV after ART. CDR3 length ranges in HIV repertoires were narrower than in controls, and network structure suggested an antigen-experienced repertoire with only a slight naive shift after ART. Because PBMC availability was limited, only the TCR beta chain was sequenced, with no alpha chain pairing. The samples span the years 2004 to 2017, and the ART regimens used may be less effective than current regimens.

The immunoSEQ hsTCRB v3.0 assay was used at survey level resolution for TRB variable region sequencing. The targeted TRB sequencing depth was 40,000-50,000 T-cell genomes per sample. TRB libraries were pooled and sequenced on an Illumina MiSeq using a v3 150-cycle kit. The authors' pipeline ran thus. Repertoire analysis was performed in R inside a reproducible Nextflow workflow that covered QC, data transformation and analysis. Custom analyses were implemented in LymphoSeq2, an R package for AIRR-Seq data exploration. After excluding a handful of samples that yielded fewer than 5000 total TRB sequences, some 180 HIV repertoires remained for analysis. Among the approximately 200 retained HIV repertoires, some 60 were collected before ART initiation and some 130 were collected after ART initiation. Each repertoire was downsampled to 5000 TRB nucleotide sequences, and summary statistics were averaged across 100 downsampling iterations. The analysis kept only TRB sequences whose CDR3 regions were at least seven amino acids long. A Shannon entropy-derived clonality score and the Gini coefficient were used to measure diversity. In repertoire networks, the top 5000 CDR3 amino acid sequences were linked whenever an edit distance of one separated two sequences. GLIPH2 predicted antigen specificity groups and MHC restriction for TRB CDR3 amino acid sequences. Known CMV, EBV, HIV or tissue antigen associations were flagged by matching CDR3 amino acid sequences against VDJdb and McPAS-TCR. Pre-ART, post-ART and control groups were compared with Wilcoxon signed-rank tests and Holm-Bonferroni correction. Held by TCRdb, this immuneACCESS table contains in-frame sequences only and omits some clones. Under half of the omission traces to an unresolved V gene where checked; the cause of the rest is unknown. The V and J calls and clone size were taken over from that table, and D and trimming were inferred from the DNA. The sample yields 34,000 or so clones; 75% to 85% were counted once. The ten largest account for roughly 4% of the sample.

Deletion took 4 bases off V and 6 bases off J, with a span of 14 bases between the germline ends. Spanning cysteine to phenylalanine, the CDR3 consists of 13 amino acids. CDR3 DNA is the only sequence kept; it has 39 bases, read in frame from the first base. Sequences SGDLS (CDR1) and YYNGEE (CDR2) are obtained from the germline V gene. About this clone: The antigen this receptor binds is unknown. No base-level quality is on record; no much larger clone is a single base apart.

Sequenced here: unsorted PBMCs, sampled roughly 3.3 years after starting antiretroviral therapy. The rearranged chain carries TRBV9 and TRBJ2-7; the D gene is perhaps TRBD2, on 7 matching bases. This TCR derives from a man aged 18 to 30 with HIV. The nucleotide sequence reads as follows: TGTGCCAGCAGCATAGGGGGGGGCGGCGAGCAGTACTTC. This gives the protein CASSIGGGGEQYF.